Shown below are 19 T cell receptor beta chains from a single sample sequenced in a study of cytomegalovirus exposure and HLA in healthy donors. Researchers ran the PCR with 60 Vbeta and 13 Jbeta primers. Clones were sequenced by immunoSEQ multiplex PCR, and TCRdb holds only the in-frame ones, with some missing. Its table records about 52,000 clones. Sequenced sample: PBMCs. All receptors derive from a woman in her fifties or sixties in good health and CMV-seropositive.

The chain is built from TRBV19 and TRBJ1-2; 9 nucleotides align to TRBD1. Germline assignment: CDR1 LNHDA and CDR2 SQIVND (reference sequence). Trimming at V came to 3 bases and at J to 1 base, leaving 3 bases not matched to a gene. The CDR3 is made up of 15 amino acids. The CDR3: CASSIGDRVNYGYTF. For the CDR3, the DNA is TGTGCCAGTAGTATTGGGGACAGGGTTAACTATGGCTACACCTTC.

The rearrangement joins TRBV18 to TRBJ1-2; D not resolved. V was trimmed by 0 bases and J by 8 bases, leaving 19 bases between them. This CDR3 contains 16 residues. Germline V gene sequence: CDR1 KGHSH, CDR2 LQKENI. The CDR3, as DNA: TGTGCCAGCTCACCACCGATGGGAGAATCGGGTGACGGCTACACCTTC. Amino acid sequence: CASSPPMGESGDGYTF.

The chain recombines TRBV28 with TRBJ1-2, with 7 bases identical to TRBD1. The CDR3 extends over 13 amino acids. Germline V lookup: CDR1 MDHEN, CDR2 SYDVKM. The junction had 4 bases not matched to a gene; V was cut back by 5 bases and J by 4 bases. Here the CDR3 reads CASSPTGTYGYTF. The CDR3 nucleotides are TGTGCCAGCAGTCCGACAGGGACCTATGGCTACACCTTC.

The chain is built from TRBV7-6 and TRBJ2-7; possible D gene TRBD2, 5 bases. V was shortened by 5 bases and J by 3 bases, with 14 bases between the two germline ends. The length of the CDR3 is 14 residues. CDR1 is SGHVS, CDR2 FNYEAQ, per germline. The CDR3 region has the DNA TGTGCCAGCAGCCCGCTCGGGATTTTCTACGAGCAGTACTTC. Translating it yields CASSPLGIFYEQYF.

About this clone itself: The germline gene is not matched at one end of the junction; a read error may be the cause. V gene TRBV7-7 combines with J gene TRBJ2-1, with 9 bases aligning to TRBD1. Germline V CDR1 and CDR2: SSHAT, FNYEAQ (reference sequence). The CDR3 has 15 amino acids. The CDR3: CASSLGGQGYNEQFF. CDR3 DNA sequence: TGTGCTAGCAGCTTAGGGGGACAGGGCTACAATGAGCAGTTCTTC. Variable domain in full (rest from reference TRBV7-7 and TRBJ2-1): GAGVSQSPRYKVTKRGQDVTLRCDPISSHATLYWYQQALGQGPEFLTYFNYEAQPDKSGLPSDRFSAERPEGSISTLTIQRTEQRDSAMYRCASSLGGQGYNEQFFGPGTRLTVL.

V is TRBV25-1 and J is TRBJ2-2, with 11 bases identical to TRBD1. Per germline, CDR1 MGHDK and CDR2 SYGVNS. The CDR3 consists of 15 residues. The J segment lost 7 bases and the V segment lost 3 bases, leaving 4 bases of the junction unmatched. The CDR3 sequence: CASSDRTGGGGELFF. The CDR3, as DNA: TGTGCCAGCAGTGACCGGACAGGGGGCGGCGGGGAGCTGTTTTTT.

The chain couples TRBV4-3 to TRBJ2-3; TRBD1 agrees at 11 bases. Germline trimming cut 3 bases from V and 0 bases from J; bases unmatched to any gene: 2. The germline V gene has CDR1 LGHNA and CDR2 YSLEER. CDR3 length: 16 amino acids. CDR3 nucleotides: TGCGCCAGCAGCCAGGGGACAGGGGGAAGCACAGATACGCAGTATTTT. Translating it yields CASSQGTGGSTDTQYF.

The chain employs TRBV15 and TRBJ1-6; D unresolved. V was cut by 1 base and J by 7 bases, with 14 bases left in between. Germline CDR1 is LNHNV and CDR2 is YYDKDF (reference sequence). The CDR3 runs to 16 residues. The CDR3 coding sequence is TGTGCCACCAGCAGAGGAACGGGAACAAAGAATTCACCCCTCCACTTT. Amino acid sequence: CATSRGTGTKNSPLHF.

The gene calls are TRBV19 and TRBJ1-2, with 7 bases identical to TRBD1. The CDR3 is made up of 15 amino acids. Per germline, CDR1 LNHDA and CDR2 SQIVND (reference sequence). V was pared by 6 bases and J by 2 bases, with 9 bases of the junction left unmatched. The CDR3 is CASSQGTVPNYGYTF. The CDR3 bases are TGTGCCAGTAGCCAGGGGACAGTTCCCAACTATGGCTACACCTTC.

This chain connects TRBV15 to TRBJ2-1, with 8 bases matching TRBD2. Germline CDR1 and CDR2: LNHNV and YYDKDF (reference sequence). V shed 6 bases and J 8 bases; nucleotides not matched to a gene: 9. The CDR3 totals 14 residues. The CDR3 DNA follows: TGTGCCACCAGGTTCGGGGGGGGGCTTCATGAGCAGTTCTTC. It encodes CATRFGGGLHEQFF.

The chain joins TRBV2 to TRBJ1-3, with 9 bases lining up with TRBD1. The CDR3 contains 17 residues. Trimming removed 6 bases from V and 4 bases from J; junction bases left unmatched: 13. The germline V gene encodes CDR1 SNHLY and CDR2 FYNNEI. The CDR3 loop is CASSHPRTGEGGNTIYF. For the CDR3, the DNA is TGTGCCAGCAGCCACCCCCGGACAGGGGAGGGAGGAAACACCATATATTTT.

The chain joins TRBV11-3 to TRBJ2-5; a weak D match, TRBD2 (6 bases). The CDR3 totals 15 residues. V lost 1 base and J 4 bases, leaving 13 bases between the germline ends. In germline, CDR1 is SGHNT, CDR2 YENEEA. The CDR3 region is CASSLGGVDGETQYF. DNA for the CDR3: TGTGCCAGCAGCTTAGGGGGGGTGGATGGAGAGACCCAGTACTTC.

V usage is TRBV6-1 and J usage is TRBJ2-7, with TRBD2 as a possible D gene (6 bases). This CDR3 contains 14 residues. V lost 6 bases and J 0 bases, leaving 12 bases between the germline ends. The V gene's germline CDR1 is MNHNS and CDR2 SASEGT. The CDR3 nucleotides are TGTGCCAGCAGCCGGGACTGGGACTCCTACGAGCAGTACTTC. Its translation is CASSRDWDSYEQYF.

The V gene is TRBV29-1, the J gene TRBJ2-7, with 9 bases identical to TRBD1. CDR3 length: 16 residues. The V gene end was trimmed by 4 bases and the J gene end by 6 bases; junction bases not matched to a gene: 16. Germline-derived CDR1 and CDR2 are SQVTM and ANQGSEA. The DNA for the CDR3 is TGCAGCGTTGCCCTGGACAGGGGTTTTTATAACGGCGAGCAGTACTTC. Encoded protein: CSVALDRGFYNGEQYF.

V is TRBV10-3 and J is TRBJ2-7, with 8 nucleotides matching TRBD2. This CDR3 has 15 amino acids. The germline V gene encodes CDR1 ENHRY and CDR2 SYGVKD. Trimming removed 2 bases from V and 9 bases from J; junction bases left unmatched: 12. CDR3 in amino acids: CAISEDIAGLRVQYF. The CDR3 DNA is TGTGCCATCAGTGAGGACATAGCGGGACTACGTGTGCAGTACTTC.

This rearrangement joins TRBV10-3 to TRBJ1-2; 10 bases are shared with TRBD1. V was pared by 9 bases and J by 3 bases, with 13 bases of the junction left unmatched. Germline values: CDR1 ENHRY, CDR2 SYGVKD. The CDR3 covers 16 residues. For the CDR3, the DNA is TGTGCCATTTCCCTCGGGACAGGGGTCGGGGACTATGGCTACACCTTC. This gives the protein CAISLGTGVGDYGYTF.

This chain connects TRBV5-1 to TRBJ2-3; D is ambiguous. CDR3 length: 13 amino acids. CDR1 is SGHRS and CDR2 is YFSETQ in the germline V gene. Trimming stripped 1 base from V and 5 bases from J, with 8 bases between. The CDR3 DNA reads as TGCGCCAGCAGCTTGCCAGGAAGAGATACGCAGTATTTT. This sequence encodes CASSLPGRDTQYF. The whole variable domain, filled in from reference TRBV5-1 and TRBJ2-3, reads KAGVTQTPRYLIKTRGQQVTLSCSPISGHRSVSWYQQTPGQGLQFLFEYFSETQRNKGNFPGRFSGRQFSNSRSEMNVSTLELGDSALYLCASSLPGRDTQYFGPGTRLTVL.

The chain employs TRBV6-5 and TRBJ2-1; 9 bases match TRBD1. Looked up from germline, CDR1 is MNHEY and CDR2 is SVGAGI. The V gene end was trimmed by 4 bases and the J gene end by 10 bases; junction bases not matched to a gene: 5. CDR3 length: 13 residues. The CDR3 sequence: CASSSDRGREQFF. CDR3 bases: TGTGCCAGCAGTTCCGACAGGGGGAGGGAGCAGTTCTTC.

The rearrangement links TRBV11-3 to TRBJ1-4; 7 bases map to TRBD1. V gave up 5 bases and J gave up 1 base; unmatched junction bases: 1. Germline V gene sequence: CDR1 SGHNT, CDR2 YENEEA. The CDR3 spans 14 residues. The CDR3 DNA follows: TGTGCCAGCAGCACAGGGGTAACTAATGAAAAACTGTTTTTT. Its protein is CASSTGVTNEKLFF.